This T cell receptor (beta chain) is from a study of cytomegalovirus exposure and HLA in healthy donors. Study overall: An analysis done earlier identified more than 100 million unique TCR beta sequences from 200 million or so T cells. Findings and limits, study-wide: CMV antigen specificity of three CMV-associated chains was confirmed in vitro. Accurate prediction of HLA-A and HLA-B alleles (for most subjects) was reportedly achieved from TCR beta sequences.

There were likely unrecorded immune exposures, though donors were nominally healthy when sampled. Trimming shortened V by 7 bases and J by 6 bases, and 18 bases separated the two germline ends. Germline assignment: CDR1 MNHEY and CDR2 SVGAGI. The CDR3 is 14 residues long. The PCR had 60 Vbeta and 13 Jbeta primers. Data came from immunoSEQ multiplex PCR; TCRdb stores just in-frame clones and leaves some out. In the table there are about 98,000 clones, roughly three quarters of which are singletons. To note about this clone: Its target is unknown.

This clonotype originated in a man aged 35 to 55 in good health and CMV-seronegative. Sample: PBMCs. The gene calls are TRBV6-5 and TRBJ1-1; the D gene is possibly TRBD1 (6 bases). In nucleotides, the CDR3 is TGTGCCAGCAATTTCGGGGGGCCTGGCTCTGAAGCTTTCTTT. Translating it yields CASNFGGPGSEAFF.